One sample yielded the 26 T cell receptor beta chains listed below, sequenced in a study of blood T cell repertoires in COVID-19. The protocol was immunoSEQ multiplex PCR, while the TCRdb copy is restricted to in-frame clones and leaves out a portion. The top ten hold 2% to 2.5% of the sample, which has about 220,000 clones, roughly 88% seen once. Sequencing input: peripheral blood. All receptors derive from a man aged 40-49 years who had recovered from COVID-19.

The chain recombines TRBV5-1 with TRBJ1-2; TRBD1 matches at 8 bases. The ends lost 4 bases at V and 0 bases at J; junction bases unmatched: 2. The germline V gene has CDR1 SGHRS and CDR2 YFSETQ. The CDR3 length is 14 residues. CDR3 sequence (DNA): TGCGCCAGCAGCCCGGACAGGGCTAACTATGGCTACACCTTC. This encodes CASSPDRANYGYTF.

The chain recombines TRBV6-2 or TRBV6-3 with TRBJ2-1; TRBD2 aligns across 8 bases. J gave up 0 bases and V 4 bases, and 2 bases lay outside the gene matches. Germline V lookup: CDR1 MNHEY, CDR2 SVGEGT. The CDR3 has 15 amino acids. The CDR3 bases are TGTGCCAGCAGTTCCGGGACTAGCTCCTACAATGAGCAGTTCTTC. This gives the protein CASSSGTSSYNEQFF.

V gene TRBV10-1 combines with J gene TRBJ2-1, with a weak D call TRBD2 (6 bases). Between the trimmed V and J ends, which lost 5 bases and 0 bases, there was a span of 17 bases. Germline lookup yields CDR1 WNHNN and CDR2 SYGVQD (reference sequence). This CDR3 has 17 residues. For the CDR3, the DNA is TGCGCCAGCAGTTCAAGCCCTCCGGGACTCTCCTACAATGAGCAGTTCTTC. Protein sequence: CASSSSPPGLSYNEQFF.

The chain is built from TRBV6-5 and TRBJ1-1, with TRBD1 matching 10 bases. The CDR3 is made up of 14 amino acids. With 10 bases clipped from V and 3 bases from J, the junction kept 8 bases outside the gene matches. Germline CDR1 reads MNHEY; CDR2 reads SVGAGI. The CDR3 reads CAISRDRGYTEAFF. The DNA of the CDR3 is TGTGCCATATCAAGGGACAGGGGTTACACTGAAGCTTTCTTT.

The chain is built from TRBV2 and TRBJ2-7; TRBD1 might be the D (6 bases). Per the germline V gene, CDR1 is SNHLY and CDR2 is FYNNEI. Trimming left V 7 bases short and J 3 bases short, with 16 bases between. The CDR3 length is 14 residues. The CDR3 sequence is CASIQGPTFYEQYF. In DNA, the CDR3 is TGTGCCAGCATACAGGGACCCACTTTCTACGAGCAGTACTTC.

The CDR3 sequence: CASNVAGGLRVTQYF. The CDR3 coding sequence is TGCGCCAGCAACGTAGCGGGGGGGCTTCGCGTTACGCAGTATTTT. The chain carries TRBV5-1 and TRBJ2-3, with 11 bases aligning to TRBD2. This CDR3 is built from 15 residues. CDR1 and CDR2 from the germline V gene are SGHRS and YFSETQ. The trim removed 6 bases at V and 8 bases at J, leaving 11 bases unmatched.

The CDR3 nucleotides read TGTGCCAGCAGACCTACGACAGGGGGCAACTATGGCTACACCTTC. Translated, it gives CASRPTTGGNYGYTF. This chain uses TRBV2 with TRBJ1-2; 10 bases map to TRBD1. Trimming at V came to 6 bases and at J to 2 bases, leaving 6 bases not matched to a gene. Germline assignment: CDR1 SNHLY and CDR2 FYNNEI. This CDR3 comprises 15 residues.

The chain uses TRBV27 and TRBJ1-2; no reliable D call. The V end was cut by 4 bases, the J end by 2 bases, with 8 bases between. The CDR3 has 13 amino acids. The germline V gene encodes CDR1 MNHEY and CDR2 SMNVEV (reference sequence). The CDR3 nucleotides read TGTGCCAGCAGTTCGAGAGAAAACTATGGCTACACCTTC. Translated, it gives CASSSRENYGYTF.

J is TRBJ2-3 and V is TRBV29-1; perhaps TRBD2 as D (6 bases). The germline V gene encodes CDR1 SQVTM and CDR2 ANQGSEA. This CDR3 comprises 15 residues. V dropped 0 bases and J dropped 5 bases, with 15 bases sitting between them. CDR3 amino acids: CSVEERAGWGDTQYF. The CDR3 DNA sequence: TGCAGCGTTGAAGAAAGGGCGGGGTGGGGAGATACGCAGTATTTT.

The gene calls are TRBV6-4 and TRBJ2-3; TRBD2 matches at 7 bases. CDR3 length: 16 amino acids. V trimming: 7 bases; J trimming: 1 base; junction bases outside the gene matches: 11. Germline V CDR1 and CDR2: MRHNA, SNTAGT. The CDR3 is CASKIYAGEGTDTQYF. CDR3 nucleotides: TGTGCCAGCAAGATTTACGCGGGGGAAGGCACAGATACGCAGTATTTT.

Turning to this clone: The junction shows a germline mismatch at one end, possibly a read error. The chain employs TRBV15 and TRBJ2-3, with 8 bases fitting TRBD2. Germline CDR1 LNHNV, CDR2 YYDKDF (reference sequence). The CDR3 contains 15 residues. This CDR3 is CATRSRGGQSDTQYF. The CDR3 nucleotides read TGTGCCACCAGGTCCCGGGGGGGCCAGTCAGACACGCAGTATTTT.

V gene TRBV7-9 combines with J gene TRBJ2-5; D may be TRBD2 (6 bases). Germline V lookup: CDR1 SEHNR, CDR2 FQNEAQ (reference sequence). Trimming removed 5 bases at V and 2 bases at J, with 21 bases between. The CDR3 has 17 residues. CDR3 region: CASSPRLEGGGQETQYF. The CDR3 DNA follows: TGTGCCAGCAGCCCCCGTCTGGAGGGTGGAGGACAAGAGACCCAGTACTTC.

This chain uses TRBV5-4 with TRBJ1-6, with 9 bases lining up with TRBD1. The length of the CDR3 is 15 residues. V gave up 0 bases and J gave up 9 bases; unmatched junction bases: 4. Germline V CDR1 and CDR2: SGHNT, YYREEE (reference sequence). The CDR3 DNA follows: TGTGCCAGCAGCTTGGCCACAGGGGGCCCTTCACCCCTCCACTTT. It encodes CASSLATGGPSPLHF.

This chain uses TRBV10-3 with TRBJ1-5; a weak D match, TRBD1 (6 bases). Per the germline V gene, CDR1 is ENHRY and CDR2 is SYGVKD. Trimming took off 0 bases at V and 5 bases at J, with 11 bases between the two ends. This CDR3 is built from 15 residues. DNA for the CDR3: TGTGCCATCAGTGAGTCCGGGGGGCGAGATCAGCCCCAGCATTTT. Residues: CAISESGGRDQPQHF.

This chain links TRBV6-2 or TRBV6-3 with TRBJ1-5; no definite D call. The CDR3 consists of 15 residues. Trimming left V 6 bases short and J 4 bases short, with 16 bases between. Germline CDR1 reads MNHEY; CDR2 reads SVGEGT. CDR3 coding DNA: TGTGCCAGCAGCCCCGATGCGCGTTTGAATCAGCCCCAGCATTTT. It specifies CASSPDARLNQPQHF.

The sample holds one count of this clone. The V gene is TRBV2, the J gene TRBJ2-2; 7 bases match TRBD2. Germline lookup yields CDR1 SNHLY and CDR2 FYNNEI. J lost 0 bases, V lost 11 bases, and 6 bases had no gene match. This CDR3 region has 14 residues. The chain's CDR3 is CALTGGSNTGELFF. The CDR3 coding sequence is TGTGCCCTTACGGGGGGTTCGAACACCGGGGAGCTGTTTTTT. Full variable domain (missing parts from reference TRBV2 and TRBJ2-2): EPEVTQTPSHQVTQMGQEVILRCVPISNHLYFYWYRQILGQKVEFLVSFYNNEISEKSEIFDDQFSVERPDGSNFTLKIRSTKLEDSAMYFCALTGGSNTGELFFGEGSRLTVL.

The rearrangement uses TRBV10-1 and TRBJ1-1; D possibly corresponds to TRBD1 (6 bases). Germline V gene sequence: CDR1 WNHNN, CDR2 SYGVQD (reference sequence). This CDR3 contains 15 residues. Trimming shortened V by 2 bases and J by 3 bases, and 13 bases separated the two germline ends. The CDR3 is CASSEGTGRDTEAFF. The CDR3 DNA is TGCGCCAGCAGTGAGGGAACAGGGCGGGACACTGAAGCTTTCTTT.

V and J are TRBV24-1 and TRBJ1-1; D uncertain. V gave up 3 bases and J gave up 7 bases, with 8 bases separating them. The germline V gene has CDR1 KGHDR and CDR2 SFDVKD. The length of the CDR3 is 12 residues. The CDR3 loop is CATSDARGEAFF. CDR3 sequence (DNA): TGTGCCACCAGTGATGCGCGGGGTGAAGCTTTCTTT.

This clone occurred a few times. V gene TRBV19 combines with J gene TRBJ1-2, with 9 bases aligning to TRBD1. With V trimmed by 3 bases and J by 8 bases, 7 bases remained unmatched. This CDR3 is built from 14 residues. Germline CDR1 reads LNHDA; CDR2 reads SQIVND (reference sequence). The CDR3 DNA follows: TGTGCCAGTAGTATCACAGGGGGCCTAGGAGGCTACACCTTC. Its translation: CASSITGGLGGYTF.

This chain links TRBV27 with TRBJ2-2, with D possibly TRBD2 on 5 matching bases. CDR3 length equals 15 residues. V gave up 3 bases and J gave up 3 bases, with 11 bases separating them. Germline V gives CDR1 MNHEY, CDR2 SMNVEV (reference sequence). The CDR3 here is CASSLKRADTGELFF. CDR3 nucleotide sequence: TGTGCCAGCAGTTTGAAGAGGGCGGACACCGGGGAGCTGTTTTTT.

The chain joins TRBV19 to TRBJ2-2; 8 nucleotides agree with TRBD2. The length of the CDR3 is 11 residues. The germline CDR1 and CDR2 sequences are LNHDA and SQIVND (reference sequence). With 8 bases clipped from V and 7 bases from J, the junction kept 0 bases outside the gene matches. This CDR3 reads CASRGGGELFF. The CDR3 DNA sequence: TGTGCCAGTCGGGGGGGCGGGGAGCTGTTTTTT.

The chain combines TRBV7-2 with TRBJ1-2, with 7 bases fitting TRBD1. V shed 5 bases and J 4 bases; nucleotides not matched to a gene: 7. The CDR3 loop spans 14 amino acids. Germline V CDR1 and CDR2: SGHTA, FQGNSA. The CDR3 DNA reads TGTGCCAGCAGCACCCAGACAGGGATCTATGGCTACACCTTC. This translates into CASSTQTGIYGYTF.

V usage is TRBV30 and J usage is TRBJ2-3; tentatively, D is TRBD2 (6 bases). With 1 base removed from V and 6 bases from J, the gap between germline ends came to 17 bases. CDR3 length: 15 residues. The germline CDR1 and CDR2 sequences are GTSNPN and SVGIG (reference sequence). The DNA of the CDR3 is TGTGCCTGGAGTGAGGGCGGGATTTATTCGGATACGCAGTATTTT. This sequence encodes CAWSEGGIYSDTQYF.

V usage is TRBV24-1 and J usage is TRBJ1-1, with D possibly matching TRBD1 (6 bases). Germline-derived CDR1 and CDR2 are KGHDR and SFDVKD. The germline V and J ends were trimmed by 4 bases and 3 bases, with 11 bases remaining between them. The CDR3 contains 14 residues. The CDR3 nucleotides are TGTGCCACCAGTGAAACAGGGAGGGACACTGAAGCTTTCTTT. Encoded protein: CATSETGRDTEAFF.

The chain uses TRBV12-3 or TRBV12-4 and TRBJ2-7; D is perhaps TRBD2 (5 bases). The CDR3 totals 13 residues. The V end was cut by 6 bases, the J end by 3 bases, with 12 bases between. CDR3 region: CASSGMGNYEQYF. The CDR3 nucleotides read TGTGCCAGCAGCGGGATGGGTAACTACGAGCAGTACTTC.

The chain couples TRBV9 to TRBJ2-3; weak D call: TRBD1 (5 bases). V lost 0 bases to trimming and J lost 3 bases, with 11 bases between them. Germline lookup yields CDR1 SGDLS and CDR2 YYNGEE. The CDR3 totals 15 residues. The CDR3 DNA is TGTGCCAGCAGCGTAGGCGCAGGGCTAACAGATACGCAGTATTTT. It is translated as CASSVGAGLTDTQYF.